Below, 7 T cell receptor beta chains from the same sample are listed, as sequenced in a study of post-analysis software for immune sequencing data (dated by TCRdb to the mid-2010s). The full study reports these points: Four to six TRBV segments, including TRBV5-6, TRBV5-1 and TRBV20-1, were significantly more frequent in patients than controls.

These receptors are not linked to any known antigen. The library was obtained by PCR. Sequencing took place on an Illumina HiSeq 2500. Unique molecular identifiers were incorporated into TCR beta cDNA libraries to reduce PCR and sequencing biases. Using fastp trimming at Q25 and MiXCR clonotype assembly, TCRdb reanalyzed the public sequencing data and kept in-frame beta chains. Each CDR3 protein appears once, grouped with its most common genes and DNA. Here the sample has 170,000 or so distinct CDR3 sequences; about 29% occur a single time. The ten largest make up less than 1.6% of the sample. The sequenced sample consisted of blood. Source of these receptors: a girl between 10 and 17 years old with multiple sclerosis.

J is TRBJ2-3 and V is TRBV20-1; the match to TRBD2 covers 9 bases. Unmatched junction bases numbered 9, after V lost 5 bases and J lost 3 bases. The germline gives CDR1 DFQATT, CDR2 SNEGSKA (reference sequence). This CDR3 comprises 15 residues. The DNA of the CDR3 is TGCAGTGCTCCCCTTAGCGGGAGTACGACAGATACGCAGTATTTT. This sequence encodes CSAPLSGSTTDTQYF.

As regards this clonotype: With a much larger clone just one base away, this may be a read error. The chain links TRBV5-1 to TRBJ2-5, with 8 bases lining up with TRBD1. Germline loops: CDR1 SGHRS, CDR2 YFSETQ. The J segment lost 12 bases and the V segment lost 6 bases, leaving 25 bases of the junction unmatched. The CDR3 extends over 17 amino acids. The CDR3 sequence: CASTWDRSGPSTYEKYF. CDR3 sequence (DNA): TGCGCCAGCACCTGGGACAGGTCGGGGCCTTCCACCTACGAGAAGTACTTC. The whole variable domain, filled in from reference TRBV5-1 and TRBJ2-5, reads KAGVTQTPRYLIKTRGQQVTLSCSPISGHRSVSWYQQTPGQGLQFLFEYFSETQRNKGNFPGRFSGRQFSNSRSEMNVSTLELGDSALYLCASTWDRSGPSTYEKYFGPGTRLLVL.

This clonotype was observed a handful of times. This sequence joins TRBV12-3 or TRBV12-4 and TRBJ2-3; D unresolved. This CDR3 has 13 amino acids. The V end was cut by 4 bases, the J end by 4 bases, with 9 bases between. The CDR3 is CASSSTSADTQYF. DNA for the CDR3: TGTGCCAGCAGTTCCACATCGGCAGATACGCAGTATTTT.

The chain joins TRBV5-1 to TRBJ2-2; 14 bases map to TRBD2. Germline trimming cut 3 bases from V and 7 bases from J; bases unmatched to any gene: 5. This CDR3 region has 16 residues. CDR1 and CDR2 from the germline V gene are SGHRS and YFSETQ. The CDR3 nucleotides are TGCGCCAGCAGCTCTGCCGGGACTAGCGGGAGCGGGGAGCTGTTTTTT. Its translation: CASSSAGTSGSGELFF. The variable domain in full, completed from reference TRBV5-1 and TRBJ2-2, reads KAGVTQTPRYLIKTRGQQVTLSCSPISGHRSVSWYQQTPGQGLQFLFEYFSETQRNKGNFPGRFSGRQFSNSRSEMNVSTLELGDSALYLCASSSAGTSGSGELFFGEGSRLTVL.

This clonotype has just a few counts. With a much larger clone just one base away, this may be a read error. The V gene is TRBV20-1, the J gene TRBJ2-5, with a tentative D call TRBD2 (6 bases). This CDR3 comprises 15 residues. Looked up from germline, CDR1 is DFQATT and CDR2 is SNEGSKA (reference sequence). Trimming took off 5 bases at V and 11 bases at J, with 27 bases between the two ends. The CDR3 region is CSAGPHGRADNEQYF. CDR3 sequence (DNA): TGCAGTGCTGGCCCCCACGGGAGAGCTGACAATGAGCAGTACTTC.

The chain has TRBV6-4 and TRBJ1-2; 8 bases match TRBD1. CDR1 MRHNA and CDR2 SNTAGT come from the germline V gene. V dropped 2 bases and J dropped 6; count of bases not matched to a gene: 5. The CDR3 is 14 amino acids. The CDR3 loop is CASSDPDRAHGYTF. The CDR3 nucleotides are TGTGCCAGCAGTGACCCGGACAGGGCTCATGGCTACACCTTC.

This clonotype was picked up many times. The chain couples TRBV20-1 to TRBJ2-1; D perhaps matches TRBD2 (5 bases). V lost 6 bases and J lost 8, with 20 bases in between. From germline, CDR1 is DFQATT and CDR2 SNEGSKA (reference sequence). The CDR3 contains 14 residues. The CDR3 sequence: CSARPPGMDDEQFF. The CDR3 DNA sequence: TGCAGTGCCAGACCCCCGGGGATGGACGATGAGCAGTTCTTC.